This T cell receptor (beta chain) was captured in a study of blood T cell repertoires in COVID-19. Study details: Sources were T cells, B-cell-depleted T cells, or PBMCs; the material itself was cDNA or gDNA.

This clone has just a few counts. The assay was immunoSEQ multiplex PCR, and TCRdb's table has in-frame clones only and misses some. The profile shows 150,000 to 200,000 clones, around 81% of them singletons. This CDR3 has 14 residues. Germline CDR1 and CDR2: SNHLY and FYNNEI. V lost 4 bases to trimming and J lost 4 bases; unmatched junction nucleotides: 3. The sequence derives from a man in his forties or fifties who had recovered from COVID-19. What was sequenced was PBMCs or T cells enriched from blood (not recorded which). V usage is TRBV2 and J usage is TRBJ1-4, with 7 bases identical to TRBD1. In nucleotides, the CDR3 is TGTGCCAGCAGTGTGGGACAGCTTAATGAAAAACTGTTTTTT. This sequence encodes CASSVGQLNEKLFF.